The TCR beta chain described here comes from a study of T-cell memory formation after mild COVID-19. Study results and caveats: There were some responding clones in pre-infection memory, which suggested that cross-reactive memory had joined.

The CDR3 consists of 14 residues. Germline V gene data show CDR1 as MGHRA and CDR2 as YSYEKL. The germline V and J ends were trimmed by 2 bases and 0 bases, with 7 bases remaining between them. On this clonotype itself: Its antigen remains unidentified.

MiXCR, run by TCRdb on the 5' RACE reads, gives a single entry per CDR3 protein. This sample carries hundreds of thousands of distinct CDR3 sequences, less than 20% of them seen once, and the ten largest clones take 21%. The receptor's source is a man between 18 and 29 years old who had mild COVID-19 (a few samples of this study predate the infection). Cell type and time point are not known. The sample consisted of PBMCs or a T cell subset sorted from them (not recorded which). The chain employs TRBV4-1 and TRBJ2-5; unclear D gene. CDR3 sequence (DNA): TGCGCCAGCAGCCAATGGTCGGACCAAGAGACCCAGTACTTC. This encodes CASSQWSDQETQYF.